Listed below are T cell receptor beta chains from one sample, sequenced in a study of Graves' ophthalmopathy and Graves' hyperthyroidism. MiXCR, applied by TCRdb to the multiplex PCR reads, yields one record per CDR3 protein. The sample carries about 390,000 distinct CDR3 sequences, approximately 18% recorded once. Input material: peripheral blood. Receptors originate from an adult woman with stable Graves' hyperthyroidism. Each CDR3 is given with its conserved first and last residue. The D gene is left open where the match is weak. Clone sizes are given selectively: once, few, many, or a class where the clone is expanded.

V gene: TRBV4-1
D gene: TRBD1
J gene: TRBJ2-2
clone size: NA
CDR3 DNA: TGCGCCAGCAGCCGCCAGACAGGGGCCGACACCGGGGAGCTGTTTTTT
CDR3 protein: CASSRQTGADTGELFF

V gene: TRBV20-1
D gene: NA
J gene: TRBJ2-7
clone size: many
CDR3 DNA: TGCAGTGCTAGAGTAGCAGGATACGAGCAGTACTTC
CDR3 protein: CSARVAGYEQYF

V gene: TRBV20-1
D gene: TRBD1
J gene: TRBJ2-5
clone size: many
CDR3 DNA: TGCAGTGCTGGACAGGGGTCGCAAGAGACCCAGTACTTC
CDR3 protein: CSAGQGSQETQYF

V gene: TRBV7-8
D gene: NA
J gene: TRBJ1-1
clone size: many
CDR3 DNA: TGTGCCAGCAGCTTAGATACCTTGACTGAAGCTTTCTTT
CDR3 protein: CASSLDTLTEAFF

V gene: TRBV27
D gene: TRBD1
J gene: TRBJ1-2
clone size: many
CDR3 DNA: TGTGCCAGCAGTATGGACAGGGGTTACTATGGCTACACCTTC
CDR3 protein: CASSMDRGYYGYTF

V gene: TRBV7-2
D gene: NA
J gene: TRBJ2-7
clone size: many
CDR3 DNA: TGTGCCAGCAGCTTAGCTTTAACGGGAGCGTACGAGCAGTACTTC
CDR3 protein: CASSLALTGAYEQYF

V gene: TRBV6-1
D gene: TRBD2
J gene: TRBJ2-7
clone size: many
CDR3 DNA: TGTGCCAGCAGTGAACGGACTAGTCCCAACGAGCAGTACTTC
CDR3 protein: CASSERTSPNEQYF

V gene: TRBV6-5
D gene: NA
J gene: TRBJ1-2
clone size: many
CDR3 DNA: TGTGCCAGCACCCGTCCCGGGCCTAACTATGGCTACACCTTC
CDR3 protein: CASTRPGPNYGYTF

V gene: TRBV19
D gene: NA
J gene: TRBJ2-5
clone size: many
CDR3 DNA: TGTGCCAGTAGACAGGAGTCCCAAGAGACCCAGTACTTC
CDR3 protein: CASRQESQETQYF

V gene: TRBV7-9
D gene: TRBD1
J gene: TRBJ2-5
clone size: once
CDR3 DNA: TGTGCCAGCAAAACCGGGACAGGGAAAGAGACCCAGTACTTC
CDR3 protein: CASKTGTGKETQYF

V gene: TRBV6-5
D gene: NA
J gene: TRBJ2-4
clone size: few
CDR3 DNA: TGTGCCAGCAGTTTACGGGACGGCAAAAACATTAAGTACTTC
CDR3 protein: CASSLRDGKNIKYF

V gene: TRBV24-1
D gene: TRBD1
J gene: TRBJ1-2
clone size: many
CDR3 DNA: TGTGCCACCAGTGATGGACAGGGGGACTATGGCTACACCTTC
CDR3 protein: CATSDGQGDYGYTF

V gene: TRBV12-3/TRBV12-4
D gene: NA
J gene: TRBJ1-2
clone size: many
CDR3 DNA: TGTGCCAGCAGGGCGACAGGCTCCTATGGCTACACCTTC
CDR3 protein: CASRATGSYGYTF

V gene: TRBV28
D gene: TRBD2
J gene: TRBJ2-2
clone size: few
CDR3 DNA: TGTGCCAGCAGGCCGGGCGGACTAGCGTTTAAGACCGGGGAGCTGTTTTTT
CDR3 protein: CASRPGGLAFKTGELFF

V gene: TRBV15
D gene: NA
J gene: TRBJ2-5
clone size: many
CDR3 DNA: TGTGCCACCAGCAATCACCCGGGGCTGGAGGAACTTACGGAACAAGAGACCCAGTACTTC
CDR3 protein: CATSNHPGLEELTEQETQYF

V gene: TRBV6-5
D gene: NA
J gene: TRBJ2-7
clone size: many
CDR3 DNA: TGTGCCAGCAGATTACAGGGAAGGGCCTACGAGCAGTACTTC
CDR3 protein: CASRLQGRAYEQYF

V gene: TRBV2
D gene: NA
J gene: TRBJ2-7
clone size: once
CDR3 DNA: TGTGCCAGCAGTCCCGCGTCAGTCGATTACGAGCAGTACTTC
CDR3 protein: CASSPASVDYEQYF

V gene: TRBV6-2/TRBV6-3
D gene: TRBD1
J gene: TRBJ2-5
clone size: many
CDR3 DNA: TGTGCCAGCAGTAGATGGGACAGGGGGCGGAGAGGAGAGACCCAGTACTTC
CDR3 protein: CASSRWDRGRRGETQYF

V gene: TRBV7-9
D gene: NA
J gene: TRBJ2-7
clone size: many
CDR3 DNA: TGTGCCAGCAGTCCGGACCAGTTGAAGCAGTACTTC
CDR3 protein: CASSPDQLKQYF

V gene: TRBV6-2/TRBV6-3
D gene: NA
J gene: TRBJ1-5
clone size: many
CDR3 DNA: TGTGCCAGCAGTTACATGGCAGCAGGGAGAAGCAATCAGCCCCAGCATTTT
CDR3 protein: CASSYMAAGRSNQPQHF

V gene: TRBV28
D gene: TRBD2
J gene: TRBJ2-5
clone size: many
CDR3 DNA: TGTGCCAGCAGTTTATTTAGGGGACTAGCGGAACAAGAGACCCAGTACTTC
CDR3 protein: CASSLFRGLAEQETQYF

V gene: TRBV7-2
D gene: NA
J gene: TRBJ1-1
clone size: many
CDR3 DNA: TGTGCCAGCAGCCCCACAGGGTGGTTCACTGAAGCTTTCTTT
CDR3 protein: CASSPTGWFTEAFF

V gene: TRBV28
D gene: NA
J gene: TRBJ2-7
clone size: many
CDR3 DNA: TGTGCCAGCAGTTTGCCAGGGTACTCCTACGAGCAGTACTTC
CDR3 protein: CASSLPGYSYEQYF

V gene: TRBV5-4
D gene: TRBD1
J gene: TRBJ1-5
clone size: NA
CDR3 DNA: TGTGCCAGCAGCTTATACGGGACAGGGGGGATTGTTAGCAATCAGCCCCAGCATTTT
CDR3 protein: CASSLYGTGGIVSNQPQHF

V gene: TRBV6-1
D gene: TRBD1
J gene: TRBJ1-2
clone size: NA
CDR3 DNA: TGTGCCAGCAGTGCTAAACAACCGGGACAGTGGACGAGTGGCTACACCTTC
CDR3 protein: CASSAKQPGQWTSGYTF

V gene: TRBV5-6
D gene: NA
J gene: TRBJ2-2
clone size: NA
CDR3 DNA: TGTGCCAGCAGCTTGGGAATAGCGTTGGGATCCGGGGAGCTGTTTTTT
CDR3 protein: CASSLGIALGSGELFF

V gene: TRBV7-9
D gene: TRBD1
J gene: TRBJ1-2
clone size: many
CDR3 DNA: TGTGCCAGCAGCGTACAGGGGCAAAACTATGGCTACACCTTC
CDR3 protein: CASSVQGQNYGYTF

V gene: TRBV6-1
D gene: TRBD1
J gene: TRBJ1-2
clone size: many
CDR3 DNA: TGTGCCAGCAGTACCAGGGGGTTGAATGGCTACACCTTC
CDR3 protein: CASSTRGLNGYTF

V gene: TRBV30
D gene: NA
J gene: TRBJ1-1
clone size: many
CDR3 DNA: TGTGCCTGGACCGGACCCGCCAACACTGAAGCTTTCTTT
CDR3 protein: CAWTGPANTEAFF

V gene: TRBV3-1
D gene: TRBD2
J gene: TRBJ2-2
clone size: few
CDR3 DNA: TGTGCCAGCAGCCAAGATTTCCGTGAGGCTAGCGGTAGAACCGGGGAGCTGTTTTTT
CDR3 protein: CASSQDFREASGRTGELFF

V gene: TRBV12-3/TRBV12-4
D gene: TRBD1
J gene: TRBJ2-7
clone size: many
CDR3 DNA: TGTGCCAGCAGTCCCACCCTGGGGACAGGGCCTACTTACGAGCAGTACTTC
CDR3 protein: CASSPTLGTGPTYEQYF

V gene: TRBV3-1
D gene: NA
J gene: TRBJ1-2
clone size: many
CDR3 DNA: TGTGCCAGCAGCCACGGTCCGGCCTATGGCTACACCTTC
CDR3 protein: CASSHGPAYGYTF

V gene: TRBV20-1
D gene: NA
J gene: TRBJ1-3
clone size: many
CDR3 DNA: TGCAGTGGTACGGGGGACTCTGGAAACACCATATATTTT
CDR3 protein: CSGTGDSGNTIYF

V gene: TRBV2
D gene: NA
J gene: TRBJ2-3
clone size: many
CDR3 DNA: TGTGCCAGCAGTGGACGGAGAGGGCAAACAGATACGCAGTATTTT
CDR3 protein: CASSGRRGQTDTQYF

V gene: TRBV19
D gene: NA
J gene: TRBJ2-5
clone size: few
CDR3 DNA: TGTGCCAGTAGCGGCACCCAAGAGACCCAGTACTTC
CDR3 protein: CASSGTQETQYF

V gene: TRBV28
D gene: NA
J gene: TRBJ2-5
clone size: NA
CDR3 DNA: TGTGCCAGCAGTCGGTCGCCGGGCGATAGGGAGACCCAGTACTTC
CDR3 protein: CASSRSPGDRETQYF

V gene: TRBV28
D gene: NA
J gene: TRBJ1-2
clone size: many
CDR3 DNA: TGTGCCAGCAGAAAGGCATTGGGGGGTTCGTATGGCTACACCTTC
CDR3 protein: CASRKALGGSYGYTF

V gene: TRBV13
D gene: TRBD2
J gene: TRBJ2-2
clone size: few
CDR3 DNA: TGTGCCAGCAGCTTAGCCAGCGGGAGGGCCCACACCGGGGAGCTGTTTTTT
CDR3 protein: CASSLASGRAHTGELFF

V gene: TRBV2
D gene: NA
J gene: TRBJ1-6
clone size: many
CDR3 DNA: TGTGCCAGCAGAGAACAACAGGGTCTGCGATCACCCCTCCACTTT
CDR3 protein: CASREQQGLRSPLHF

V gene: TRBV6-1
D gene: TRBD1
J gene: TRBJ1-5
clone size: many
CDR3 DNA: TGTGCCAGCCCCTTCGACAGGGGCGGTCAGCCCCAGCATTTT
CDR3 protein: CASPFDRGGQPQHF

V gene: TRBV6-1
D gene: NA
J gene: TRBJ1-5
clone size: many
CDR3 DNA: TGTGCCAGCAGTGATACTCAGCCCCAGCATTTT
CDR3 protein: CASSDTQPQHF

V gene: TRBV12-3/TRBV12-4
D gene: NA
J gene: TRBJ2-7
clone size: NA
CDR3 DNA: TGTGCCAGCAGTTTAGACAGAGGCCCGGGGTCCTACGAGCAGTACTTC
CDR3 protein: CASSLDRGPGSYEQYF

V gene: TRBV19
D gene: NA
J gene: TRBJ2-5
clone size: many
CDR3 DNA: TGTGCCAGTAAAGTCTCGGGGGCAGAGACCCAGTACTTC
CDR3 protein: CASKVSGAETQYF

V gene: TRBV4-2
D gene: NA
J gene: TRBJ1-1
clone size: NA
CDR3 DNA: TGTGCCAGCAGCCTACAGGGCTGGACTGAAGCTTTCTTT
CDR3 protein: CASSLQGWTEAFF

V gene: TRBV28
D gene: TRBD2
J gene: TRBJ2-5
clone size: many
CDR3 DNA: TGTGCCAGCAGGGCGGGAGGGCCGGGGGAGACCCAGTACTTC
CDR3 protein: CASRAGGPGETQYF

V gene: TRBV7-9
D gene: NA
J gene: TRBJ1-2
clone size: many
CDR3 DNA: TGTGCCAGCAGTCAAATCGGGAGTTATGGCTACACCTTC
CDR3 protein: CASSQIGSYGYTF

V gene: TRBV6-2/TRBV6-3
D gene: NA
J gene: TRBJ1-5
clone size: many
CDR3 DNA: TGTGCCAGCAGTCGAAAAAGGTTCTCCCGGAGCAATCAGCCCCAGCATTTT
CDR3 protein: CASSRKRFSRSNQPQHF

V gene: TRBV20-1
D gene: TRBD2
J gene: TRBJ2-5
clone size: many
CDR3 DNA: TGCAGTGCTAGGGGACTAGCGGGAGGTGGCGAGACCCAGTACTTC
CDR3 protein: CSARGLAGGGETQYF

V gene: TRBV28
D gene: NA
J gene: TRBJ2-7
clone size: many
CDR3 DNA: TGTGCCAGCATCACCAGGTTGGAGCCCTACGAGCAGTACTTC
CDR3 protein: CASITRLEPYEQYF

V gene: TRBV9
D gene: NA
J gene: TRBJ1-1
clone size: many
CDR3 DNA: TGTGCCAGCAGCGGGCGGGACTCCCCGTCTATGAACACTGAAGCTTTCTTT
CDR3 protein: CASSGRDSPSMNTEAFF

V gene: TRBV30
D gene: TRBD2
J gene: TRBJ2-5
clone size: many
CDR3 DNA: TGTGCCTGGAGTGTAAAGCGGGATGCGGAGACCCAGTACTTC
CDR3 protein: CAWSVKRDAETQYF

V gene: TRBV4-1
D gene: TRBD1
J gene: TRBJ2-7
clone size: many
CDR3 DNA: TGCGCCAGCAGCCAGACGACAGGGGATCAGTACGAGCAGTACTTC
CDR3 protein: CASSQTTGDQYEQYF

V gene: TRBV6-2/TRBV6-3
D gene: TRBD2
J gene: TRBJ2-7
clone size: many
CDR3 DNA: TGTGCCAGCAGTTCGAGCGGGACGAACTACGAGCAGTACTTC
CDR3 protein: CASSSSGTNYEQYF